These T cell receptor beta chains were read from a single sample in a study of CXCR3-negative and CXCR3-positive naive CD8 T cells. TCRdb reanalyzed the 5' RACE reads and collapses them to one entry per CDR3 protein, without DNA. The sample has tens of thousands of distinct CDR3 sequences. The sample was naive CXCR3+ CD8+ T cells from blood. Receptor source: a human donor in good health. Some clones in this sample may be carry-over from other donors' samples. The CDR3 runs from the conserved cysteine through the conserved F or W. The size of a clone is reported for some rows only, either as once, few or many, or as a class for expanded clones.

j_gene	abundance	v_gene	CDR3aa
TRBJ1-4	-	TRBV25-1	CASSEKGREGEKLFF
TRBJ2-7	-	TRBV7-6	CASSLNRDGSYEQYF
TRBJ2-7	-	TRBV20-1	CSARDSGTEYEQYF
TRBJ2-7	-	TRBV7-9	CASSPSASYEQYF
TRBJ2-3	-	TRBV7-6	CASTPIFLELPPTHTQYF
TRBJ1-4	-	TRBV7-9	CASSFPGQGASNEKLFF
TRBJ2-5	-	TRBV7-9	CASSSKDSPLQETQYF
TRBJ2-7	medium-sized	TRBV7-6	CASSLAGAYEQYF
TRBJ2-1	-	TRBV7-6	CASSLSEDNEQFF
TRBJ1-4	-	TRBV7-8	CASSLALGQGPGATNEKLFF
TRBJ2-7	-	TRBV20-1	CSARDGPGGLYEQYF
TRBJ1-1	-	TRBV7-9	CASSLGGRGENTEAFF
TRBJ2-1	-	TRBV7-3	CASSLGTSSYNEQFF
TRBJ2-1	-	TRBV19	CASSHGGNEQFF